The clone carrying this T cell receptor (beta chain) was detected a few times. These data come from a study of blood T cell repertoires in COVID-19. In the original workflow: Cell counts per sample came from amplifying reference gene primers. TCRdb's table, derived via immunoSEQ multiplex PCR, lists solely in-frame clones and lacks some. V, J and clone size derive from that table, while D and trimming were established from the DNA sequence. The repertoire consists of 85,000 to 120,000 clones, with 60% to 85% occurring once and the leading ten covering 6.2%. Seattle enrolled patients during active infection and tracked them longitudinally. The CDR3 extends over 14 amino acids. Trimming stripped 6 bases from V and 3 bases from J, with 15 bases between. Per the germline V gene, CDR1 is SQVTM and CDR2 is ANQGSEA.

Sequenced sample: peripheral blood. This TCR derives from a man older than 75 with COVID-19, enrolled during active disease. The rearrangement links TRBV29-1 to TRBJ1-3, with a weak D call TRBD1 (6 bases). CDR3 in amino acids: CSVAPGQVGNTIYF. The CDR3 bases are TGCAGCGTCGCACCGGGACAAGTTGGAAACACCATATATTTT.